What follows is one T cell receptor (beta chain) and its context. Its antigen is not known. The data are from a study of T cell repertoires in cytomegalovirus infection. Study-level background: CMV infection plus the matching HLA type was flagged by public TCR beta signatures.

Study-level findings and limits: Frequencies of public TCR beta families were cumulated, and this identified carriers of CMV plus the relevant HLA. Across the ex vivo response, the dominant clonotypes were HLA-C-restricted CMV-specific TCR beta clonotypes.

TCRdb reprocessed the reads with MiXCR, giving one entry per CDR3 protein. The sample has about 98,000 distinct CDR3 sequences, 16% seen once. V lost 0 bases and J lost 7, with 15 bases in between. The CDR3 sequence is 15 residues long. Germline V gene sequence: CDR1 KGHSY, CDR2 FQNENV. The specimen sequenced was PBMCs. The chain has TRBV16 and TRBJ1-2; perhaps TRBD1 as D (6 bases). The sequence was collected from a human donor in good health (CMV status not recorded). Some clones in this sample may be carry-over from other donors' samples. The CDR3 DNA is TGTGCCAGCAGCCAATCAGCAGGGGCGAATGCTGGCTACACCTTC. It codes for CASSQSAGANAGYTF.